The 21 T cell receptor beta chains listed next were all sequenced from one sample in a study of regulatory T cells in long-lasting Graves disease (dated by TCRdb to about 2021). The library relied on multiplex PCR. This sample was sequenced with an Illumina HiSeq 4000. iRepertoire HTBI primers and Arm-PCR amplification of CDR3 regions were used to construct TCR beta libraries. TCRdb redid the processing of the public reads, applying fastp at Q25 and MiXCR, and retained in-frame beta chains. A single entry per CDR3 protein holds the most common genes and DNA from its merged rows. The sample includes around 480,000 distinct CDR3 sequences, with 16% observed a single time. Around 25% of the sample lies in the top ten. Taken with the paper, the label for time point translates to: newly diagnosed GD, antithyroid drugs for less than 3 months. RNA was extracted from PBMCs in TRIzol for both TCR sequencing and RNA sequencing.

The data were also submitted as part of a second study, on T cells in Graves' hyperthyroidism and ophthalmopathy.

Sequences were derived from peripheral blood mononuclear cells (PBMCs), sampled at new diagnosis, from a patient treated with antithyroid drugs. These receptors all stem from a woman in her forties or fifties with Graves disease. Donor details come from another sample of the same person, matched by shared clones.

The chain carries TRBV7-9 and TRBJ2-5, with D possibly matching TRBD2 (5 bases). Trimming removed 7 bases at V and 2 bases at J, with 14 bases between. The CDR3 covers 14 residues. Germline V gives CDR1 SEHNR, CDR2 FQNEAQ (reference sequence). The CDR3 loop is CASMRTAEQETQYF. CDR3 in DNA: TGTGCCAGCATGCGAACAGCGGAGCAAGAGACCCAGTACTTC.

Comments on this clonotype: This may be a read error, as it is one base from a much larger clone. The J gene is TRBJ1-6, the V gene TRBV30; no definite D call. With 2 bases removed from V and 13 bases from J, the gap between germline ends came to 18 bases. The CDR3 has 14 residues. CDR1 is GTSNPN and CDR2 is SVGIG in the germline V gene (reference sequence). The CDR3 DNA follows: TGTGCCTGGAGTCGCCAAGGCAGGTGGTCCCCCCTCCACTTT. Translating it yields CAWSRQGRWSPLHF.

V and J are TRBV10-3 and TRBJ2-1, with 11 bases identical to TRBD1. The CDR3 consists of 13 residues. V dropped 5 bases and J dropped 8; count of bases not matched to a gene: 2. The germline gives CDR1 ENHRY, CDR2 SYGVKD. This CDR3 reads CAISRTGGDEQFF. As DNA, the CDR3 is TGTGCCATCAGTCGGACAGGGGGCGATGAGCAGTTCTTC.

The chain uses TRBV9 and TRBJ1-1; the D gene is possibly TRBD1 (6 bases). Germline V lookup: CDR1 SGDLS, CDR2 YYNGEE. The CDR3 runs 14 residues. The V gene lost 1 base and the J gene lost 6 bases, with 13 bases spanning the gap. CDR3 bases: TGTGCCAGCAGCGTATTGGCCGAGGGGGCTGAAGCTTTCTTT. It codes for CASSVLAEGAEAFF. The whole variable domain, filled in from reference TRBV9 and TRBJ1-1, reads DSGVTQTPKHLITATGQRVTLRCSPRSGDLSVYWYQQSLDQGLQFLIQYYNGEERAKGNILERFSAQQFPDLHSELNLSSLELGDSALYFCASSVLAEGAEAFFGQGTRLTVV.

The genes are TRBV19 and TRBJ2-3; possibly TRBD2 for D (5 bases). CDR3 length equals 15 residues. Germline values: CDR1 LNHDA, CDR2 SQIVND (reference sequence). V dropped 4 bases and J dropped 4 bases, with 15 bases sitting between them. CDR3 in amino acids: CASSTTLRGADTQYF. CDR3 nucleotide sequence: TGTGCCAGTAGTACTACCCTCCGGGGAGCAGATACGCAGTATTTT.

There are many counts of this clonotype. The CDR3 loop reads CASSRTSKDTQYF. CDR3 DNA sequence: TGCGCCAGCAGTCGGACTAGCAAGGATACGCAGTATTTT. The V gene is TRBV5-1, the J gene TRBJ2-3, with 8 bases matching TRBD2. This CDR3 has 13 amino acids. Trimming cost V 5 bases and J 6 bases; bases outside gene matches: 5. Germline V gives CDR1 SGHRS, CDR2 YFSETQ.

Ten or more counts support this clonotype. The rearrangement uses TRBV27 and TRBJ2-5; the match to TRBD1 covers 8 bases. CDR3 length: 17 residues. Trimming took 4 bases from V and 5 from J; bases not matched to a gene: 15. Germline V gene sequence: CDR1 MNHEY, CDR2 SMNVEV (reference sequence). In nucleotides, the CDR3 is TGTGCCAGCAGTTCTCCCTCTCGGACAGGGTCAAGGGAGACCCAGTACTTC. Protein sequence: CASSSPSRTGSRETQYF.

The CDR3 DNA reads TGCAGTGCTAGAGAACTGGGACTAGCGGGGGAAAATGAGCAGTTCTTC. This codes for CSARELGLAGENEQFF. The chain is built from TRBV20-1 and TRBJ2-1, with 14 nucleotides matching TRBD2. The CDR3 totals 16 residues. CDR1 DFQATT and CDR2 SNEGSKA come from the germline V gene (reference sequence). V trimming: 0 bases; J trimming: 7 bases; junction bases outside the gene matches: 5.

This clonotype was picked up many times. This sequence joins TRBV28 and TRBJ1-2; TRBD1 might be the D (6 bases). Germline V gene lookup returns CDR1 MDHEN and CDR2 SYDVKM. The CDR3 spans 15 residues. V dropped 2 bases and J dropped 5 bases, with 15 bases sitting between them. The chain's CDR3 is CASSLEQGVWYGYTF. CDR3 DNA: TGTGCCAGCAGTTTAGAACAGGGCGTATGGTATGGCTACACCTTC.

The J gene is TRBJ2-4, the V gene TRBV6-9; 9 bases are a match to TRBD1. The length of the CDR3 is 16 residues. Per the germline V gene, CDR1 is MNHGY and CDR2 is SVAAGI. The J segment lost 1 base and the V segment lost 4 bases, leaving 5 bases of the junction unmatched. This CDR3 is CASSFSGTGAKNIQYF. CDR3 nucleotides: TGTGCCAGCAGTTTCTCCGGGACAGGGGCCAAAAACATTCAGTACTTC.

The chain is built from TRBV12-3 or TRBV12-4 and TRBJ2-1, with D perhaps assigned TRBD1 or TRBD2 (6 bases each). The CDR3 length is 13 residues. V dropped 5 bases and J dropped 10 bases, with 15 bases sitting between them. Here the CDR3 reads CASSPGGGSEQFF. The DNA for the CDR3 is TGTGCCAGCAGTCCAGGAGGGGGTAGCGAGCAGTTCTTC.

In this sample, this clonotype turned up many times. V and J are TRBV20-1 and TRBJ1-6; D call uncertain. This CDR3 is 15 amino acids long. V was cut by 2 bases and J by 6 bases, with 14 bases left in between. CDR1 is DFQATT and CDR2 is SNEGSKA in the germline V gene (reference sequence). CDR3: CSARSPPVLNSPLHF. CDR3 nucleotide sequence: TGCAGTGCTAGATCCCCGCCAGTCCTTAATTCACCCCTCCACTTT.

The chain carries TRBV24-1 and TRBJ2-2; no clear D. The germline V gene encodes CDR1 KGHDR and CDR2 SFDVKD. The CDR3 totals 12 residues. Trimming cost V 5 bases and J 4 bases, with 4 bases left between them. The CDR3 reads CATSATTGELFF. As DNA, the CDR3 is TGTGCCACCAGTGCAACCACCGGGGAGCTGTTTTTT.

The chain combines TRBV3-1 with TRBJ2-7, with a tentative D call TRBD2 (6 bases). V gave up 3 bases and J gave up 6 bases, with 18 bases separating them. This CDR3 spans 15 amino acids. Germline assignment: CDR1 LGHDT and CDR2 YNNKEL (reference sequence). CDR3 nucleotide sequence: TGTGCCAGCAGCCATTTACTACTTATCGGGGGCGAGCAGTACTTC. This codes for CASSHLLLIGGEQYF.

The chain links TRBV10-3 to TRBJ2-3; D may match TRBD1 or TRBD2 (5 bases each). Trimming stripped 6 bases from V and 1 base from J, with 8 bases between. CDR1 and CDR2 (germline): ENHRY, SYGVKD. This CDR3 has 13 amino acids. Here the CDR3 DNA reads TGTGCCATCAGGAGAGGGGGCACAGATACGCAGTATTTT. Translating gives CAIRRGGTDTQYF.

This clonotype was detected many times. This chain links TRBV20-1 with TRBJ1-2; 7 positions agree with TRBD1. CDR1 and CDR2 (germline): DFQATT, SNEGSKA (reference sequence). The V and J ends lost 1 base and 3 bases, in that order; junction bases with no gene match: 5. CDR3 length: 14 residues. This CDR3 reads CSARAIDRDYGYTF. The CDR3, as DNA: TGCAGTGCTAGAGCCATTGACAGGGACTATGGCTACACCTTC.

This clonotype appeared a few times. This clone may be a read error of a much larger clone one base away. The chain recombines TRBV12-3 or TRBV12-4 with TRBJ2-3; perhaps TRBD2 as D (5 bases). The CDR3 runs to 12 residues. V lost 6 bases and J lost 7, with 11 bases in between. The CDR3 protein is CASRLTGNTQYF. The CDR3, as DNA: TGTGCCAGCAGACTCACGGGGAATACGCAGTATTTT.

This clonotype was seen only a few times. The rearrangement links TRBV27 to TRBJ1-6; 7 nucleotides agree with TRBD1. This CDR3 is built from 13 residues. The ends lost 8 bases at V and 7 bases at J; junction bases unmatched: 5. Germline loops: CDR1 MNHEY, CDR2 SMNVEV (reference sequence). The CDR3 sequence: CASSDRHNSPLHF. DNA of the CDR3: TGTGCCAGCTCGGACAGGCACAATTCACCCCTCCACTTT.

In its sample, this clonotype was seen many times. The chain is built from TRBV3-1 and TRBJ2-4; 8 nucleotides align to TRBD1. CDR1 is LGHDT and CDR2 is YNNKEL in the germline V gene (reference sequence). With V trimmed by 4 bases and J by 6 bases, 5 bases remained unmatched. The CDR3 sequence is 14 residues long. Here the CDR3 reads CASSRGQGGNIQYF. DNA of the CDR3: TGTGCCAGCAGCCGCGGACAGGGTGGAAACATTCAGTACTTC.

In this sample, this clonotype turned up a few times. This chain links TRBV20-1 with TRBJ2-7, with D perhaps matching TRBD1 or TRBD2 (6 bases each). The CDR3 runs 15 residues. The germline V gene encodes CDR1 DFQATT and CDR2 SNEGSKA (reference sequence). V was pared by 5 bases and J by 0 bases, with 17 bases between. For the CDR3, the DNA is TGCAGTGCTGAGGATGGGGGGACACTCTCCTACGAGCAGTACTTC. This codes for CSAEDGGTLSYEQYF.

Here the CDR3 DNA reads TGTGCCGCCCAAGACGGTCAAGAGACCCAGTACTTC. Translation: CAAQDGQETQYF. The chain couples TRBV10-3 to TRBJ2-5; unclear D gene. The V and J ends lost 11 bases and 2 bases respectively, with 12 bases between them. The CDR3 totals 12 residues. The germline V gene encodes CDR1 ENHRY and CDR2 SYGVKD.